Below are 11 T cell receptor beta chains sequenced from a single sample in a study of blood T cell repertoires in COVID-19. TCRdb's table, derived via immunoSEQ multiplex PCR, lists solely in-frame clones and lacks some. This table holds a few hundred thousand clones, more than 70% found once. The specimen sequenced was PBMCs or T cells enriched from blood (not recorded which). The receptor source for this set is a man aged 30-40 years who had recovered from COVID-19.

The V and J genes are TRBV7-2 and TRBJ2-5; D is possibly TRBD2 (7 bases). V was cut by 5 bases and J by 5 bases, with 18 bases left in between. This CDR3 is 15 amino acids long. Per the germline V gene, CDR1 is SGHTA and CDR2 is FQGNSA. In DNA, the CDR3 is TGTGCCAGCAGCAAGGGGGGGGGACTCTGGGAGACCCAGTACTTC. Translating gives CASSKGGGLWETQYF. The entire variable domain, with the rest obtained from reference TRBV7-2 and TRBJ2-5, is as follows: GAGVSQSPSNKVTEKGKDVELRCDPISGHTALYWYRQSLGQGLEFLIYFQGNSAPDKSGLPSDRFSAERTGGSVSTLTIQRTQQEDSAVYLCASSKGGGLWETQYFGPGTRLLVL.

CDR3 sequence: CASHKTTGDAGYTF. The CDR3 bases are TGTGCCAGCCACAAGACGACAGGGGACGCTGGCTACACCTTC. The chain joins TRBV6-6 to TRBJ1-2; the match to TRBD1 covers 8 bases. Germline CDR1 is MNHNY and CDR2 is SVGAGI (reference sequence). V was clipped by 8 bases and J by 7 bases; unmatched bases: 12. This CDR3 comprises 14 residues.

CDR3 coding DNA: TGCAGTGCTAGTACGAGCTATGCGAACCCCTACGAGCAGTACTTC. It is translated as CSASTSYANPYEQYF. The chain joins TRBV20-1 to TRBJ2-7; D call uncertain. The CDR3 has 15 residues. The V end was cut by 3 bases, the J end by 2 bases, with 17 bases between. CDR1 is DFQATT and CDR2 is SNEGSKA in the germline V gene (reference sequence).

The V call is TRBV30, the J call TRBJ1-1; D not certain. CDR1 GTSNPN and CDR2 SVGIG come from the germline V gene (reference sequence). The germline V and J ends were trimmed by 7 bases and 2 bases, with 8 bases remaining between them. The CDR3 runs 11 residues. CDR3 nucleotides: TGTGCCTCGAGGCGCAACACTGAAGCTTTCTTT. Protein product: CASRRNTEAFF. Drawing the rest from reference TRBV30 and TRBJ1-1, the complete variable domain is SQTIHQWPATLVQPVGSPLSLECTVEGTSNPNLYWYRQAAGRGLQLLFYSVGIGQISSEVPQNLSASRPQDRQFILSSKKLLLSDSGFYLCASRRNTEAFFGQGTRLTVV.

The rearrangement joins TRBV12-3 or TRBV12-4 to TRBJ1-1; weak D call: TRBD1 (5 bases). CDR3 size: 13 residues. Trimming cost V 5 bases and J 4 bases, with 11 bases left between them. CDR3 loop: CASSQKTATEAFF. The CDR3 DNA reads as TGTGCCAGCAGTCAGAAGACAGCCACTGAAGCTTTCTTT.

This chain uses TRBV19 with TRBJ1-5; D possibly corresponds to TRBD1 (6 bases). The CDR3 runs to 16 residues. Deletions cut 5 bases from V and 1 base from J, with 15 bases between. Germline CDR1 is LNHDA and CDR2 is SQIVND (reference sequence). Here the CDR3 reads CASSPEGGRSNQPQHF. CDR3 nucleotides: TGTGCCAGTAGTCCGGAGGGGGGGCGAAGCAATCAGCCCCAGCATTTT.

In nucleotides, the CDR3 is TGTGCCAGCAGCTTAAGGTCAGCACAGCCTTTTAGTGAAAAACTGTTTTTT. Amino acid sequence: CASSLRSAQPFSEKLFF. The chain has TRBV7-9 and TRBJ1-4; no definite D call. The CDR3 runs to 17 residues. With 2 bases removed from V and 7 bases from J, the gap between germline ends came to 20 bases. CDR1 is SEHNR, CDR2 FQNEAQ, per germline (reference sequence).

The chain employs TRBV4-1 and TRBJ1-3; D gene unclear. The germline CDR1 and CDR2 sequences are MGHRA and YSYEKL. CDR3 length equals 17 residues. The V end was cut by 0 bases, the J end by 0 bases, with 12 bases between. The CDR3 coding sequence is TGCGCCAGCAGCCAAGAGGTTTGGAGCAGCTCTGGAAACACCATATATTTT. Amino acid sequence: CASSQEVWSSSGNTIYF.

This rearrangement joins TRBV28 to TRBJ1-4; possible D gene TRBD1, 5 bases. Germline CDR1 and CDR2: MDHEN and SYDVKM. Trimming left V 6 bases short and J 3 bases short, with 11 bases between. The CDR3 has 14 amino acids. The CDR3 is CASRPGGSNEKLFF. In nucleotides, the CDR3 is TGTGCCAGCAGGCCGGGGGGGTCTAATGAAAAACTGTTTTTT. The variable domain in full, with the rest retrieved from reference TRBV28 and TRBJ1-4, is DVKVTQSSRYLVKRTGEKVFLECVQDMDHENMFWYRQDPGLGLRLIYFSYDVKMKEKGDIPEGYSVSREKKERFSLILESASTNQTSMYLCASRPGGSNEKLFFGSGTQLSVL.

The rearrangement uses TRBV5-1 and TRBJ1-1; D is perhaps TRBD1 (5 bases). Germline V gene lookup returns CDR1 SGHRS and CDR2 YFSETQ. Trimming took off 0 bases at V and 3 bases at J, with 15 bases between the two ends. CDR3 length: 16 amino acids. CDR3 region: CASSLGTRSSDTEAFF. CDR3 nucleotide sequence: TGCGCCAGCAGCTTGGGGACAAGATCTTCGGACACTGAAGCTTTCTTT.

This sequence joins TRBV4-1 and TRBJ1-1, with a weak D call TRBD1 (5 bases). V gave up 4 bases and J gave up 0 bases, with 21 bases separating them. Germline CDR1 MGHRA, CDR2 YSYEKL. The CDR3 contains 18 residues. The CDR3, as DNA: TGCGCCAGCAGCCGGTCGGGACTCCGGTCGTTCATGAACACTGAAGCTTTCTTT. It encodes CASSRSGLRSFMNTEAFF.